Below are 30 T cell receptor beta chains sequenced from a single sample in a study of Tregs in tolerant kidney transplant recipients (dated by TCRdb to between 2017 and 2020). The time point label corresponds to: blood sample drawn before combined kidney and bone marrow transplant. The method behind the library was the immunoSEQ multiplex PCR assay. What TCRdb holds here is the immuneACCESS table cut down to in-frame rearrangements. Part of the clones is not present; checked against another copy, under half of the missing clones reflect an unresolved V gene, and the others are unexplained. This sample is represented by some 66,000 clones; over 85% of them were singletons. The ten largest clones add up to 10% to 11% of the sample. This sample comprised CD8+ T cells from blood, obtained before the transplant. The receptors originated from a human donor who received a combined kidney and bone marrow transplant.

This clone came up a few times. The chain employs TRBV6-6 and TRBJ2-2, with a tentative D call TRBD2 (6 bases). Germline CDR1 and CDR2: MNHNY and SVGAGI (reference sequence). The V end lost 10 bases, the J end lost 4 bases, and 13 bases lay between the germline ends. There are 13 residues in the CDR3. CDR3 in amino acids: CATIAGPTGELFF. The CDR3 bases are TGTGCCACCATTGCGGGGCCCACCGGGGAGCTGTTTTTT.

The chain is built from TRBV27 and TRBJ2-1; 14 nucleotides line up with TRBD2. Germline V lookup: CDR1 MNHEY, CDR2 SMNVEV (reference sequence). The ends lost 4 bases at V and 7 bases at J; junction bases unmatched: 9. The CDR3 is made up of 17 amino acids. In nucleotides, the CDR3 is TGTGCCAGCAGTTCACCAGGACTAGCGGGAGGATATAATGAGCAGTTCTTC. It codes for CASSSPGLAGGYNEQFF.

The chain links TRBV29-1 to TRBJ2-1, with 11 bases fitting TRBD2. The CDR3 runs 14 residues. Germline lookup yields CDR1 SQVTM and CDR2 ANQGSEA. Trimming at V came to 1 base and at J to 8 bases, leaving 4 bases not matched to a gene. As DNA, the CDR3 is TGCAGCGTTGAAGGACTAGCGGGGAGGGATGAGCAGTTCTTC. Amino acid sequence: CSVEGLAGRDEQFF.

This clone came up once. The CDR3 reads CASSKGQGTYQETQYF. The CDR3 DNA is TGTGCCAGCAGCAAGGGACAGGGGACGTACCAAGAGACCCAGTACTTC. The J gene is TRBJ2-5, the V gene TRBV9; 10 nucleotides align to TRBD1. CDR3 length: 16 amino acids. Germline values: CDR1 SGDLS, CDR2 YYNGEE. Unmatched junction bases numbered 6, after V lost 4 bases and J lost 0 bases.

The chain recombines TRBV7-3 with TRBJ1-6, with no clear D. The CDR3 loop spans 15 amino acids. V was shortened by 1 base and J by 3 bases, with 7 bases between the two germline ends. The germline V gene has CDR1 SGHTA and CDR2 FQGTGA. The CDR3 is CASSLNRGYNSPLHF. The CDR3 region has the DNA TGTGCCAGCAGCTTAAACCGGGGCTATAATTCACCCCTCCACTTT.

The chain recombines TRBV4-2 with TRBJ2-7; D not certain. V was shortened by 3 bases and J by 5 bases, with 20 bases between the two germline ends. Germline CDR1 LGHNA, CDR2 YNFKEQ. The CDR3 spans 16 residues. The CDR3: CASSQARLVNEDEQYF. Here the CDR3 DNA reads TGTGCCAGCAGCCAGGCCCGGCTAGTGAATGAGGACGAGCAGTACTTC.

The chain combines TRBV15 with TRBJ2-3, with no clear D. Germline loops: CDR1 LNHNV, CDR2 YYDKDF (reference sequence). The CDR3 length is 14 residues. The V end was cut by 2 bases, the J end by 2 bases, with 8 bases between. DNA for the CDR3: TGTGCCACCAGCAGATACTTACTCACAGATACGCAGTATTTT. It encodes CATSRYLLTDTQYF. The entire variable domain, with the rest obtained from reference TRBV15 and TRBJ2-3, is as follows: DAMVIQNPRYQVTQFGKPVTLSCSQTLNHNVMYWYQQKSSQAPKLLFHYYDKDFNNEADTPDNFQSRRPNTSFCFLDIRSPGLGDTAMYLCATSRYLLTDTQYFGPGTRLTVL.

The rearrangement joins TRBV7-8 to TRBJ2-7; TRBD2 might be the D (6 bases). Deletions cut 1 base from V and 6 bases from J, with 13 bases between. The CDR3 runs to 14 residues. Looked up from germline, CDR1 is SGHVS and CDR2 is FQNEAQ. This chain's CDR3 is CASSLGVGDCEQYF. The CDR3 bases are TGTGCCAGCAGCTTAGGGGTAGGGGACTGCGAGCAGTACTTC.

The J gene is TRBJ2-7, the V gene TRBV9; 8 nucleotides line up with TRBD1. Germline-derived CDR1 and CDR2 are SGDLS and YYNGEE. This CDR3 has 14 amino acids. The V segment lost 7 bases and the J segment 7 bases; nucleotides outside the gene matches: 13. CDR3 nucleotide sequence: TGTGCCAGCGGCCAAGGACAGGGACTGGGGGAGCAGTACTTC. Translation: CASGQGQGLGEQYF.

The CDR3 DNA sequence: TGTGCCAGCAGCCCGGGACAGTTCAATCAGCCCCAGCATTTT. Translated, it gives CASSPGQFNQPQHF. This chain uses TRBV9 with TRBJ1-5; 7 positions match TRBD1. There are 14 residues in the CDR3. CDR1 SGDLS and CDR2 YYNGEE come from the germline V gene. Unmatched junction bases numbered 4, after V lost 4 bases and J lost 3 bases.

The rearrangement joins TRBV13 to TRBJ1-6; 10 bases line up with TRBD1. V shed 3 bases and J 14 bases; nucleotides not matched to a gene: 7. The length of the CDR3 is 14 residues. Germline CDR1 reads PRHDT; CDR2 reads FYEKMQ (reference sequence). The CDR3 DNA sequence: TGTGCCAGCAGCTTTGGACAGGGGGAGGCGGCCCTCCACTTT. It translates to CASSFGQGEAALHF. The full variable domain, in which reference TRBV13 and TRBJ1-6 provide the parts outside the CDR3, is AAGVIQSPRHLIKEKRETATLKCYPIPRHDTVYWYQQGPGQDPQFLISFYEKMQSDKGSIPDRFSAQQFSDYHSELNMSSLELGDSALYFCASSFGQGEAALHFGNGTRLTVT.

V usage is TRBV7-9 and J usage is TRBJ1-6; D is undetermined. CDR1 is SEHNR and CDR2 is FQNEAQ in the germline V gene (reference sequence). Trimming removed 4 bases from V and 7 bases from J, with 14 bases in between. The CDR3 spans 15 residues. CDR3 in DNA: TGTGCCAGCAGCTCATCACTTAGCCACAATTCACCCCTCCACTTT. This translates into CASSSSLSHNSPLHF.

The DNA of the CDR3 is TGCGCCAGCAGCTTGGTCTGGACAGGGGGGGCCGTTTCCTACGAGCAGTACTTC. Residues: CASSLVWTGGAVSYEQYF. The chain recombines TRBV5-1 with TRBJ2-7, with 10 bases fitting TRBD1. The junction had 10 bases not matched to a gene; V was cut back by 0 bases and J by 1 base. Germline-derived CDR1 and CDR2 are SGHRS and YFSETQ. The CDR3 sequence is 18 residues long.

The V call is TRBV5-5, the J call TRBJ2-1, with 12 bases aligning to TRBD2. Germline CDR1 SGHKS, CDR2 YYEKEE (reference sequence). The CDR3 is 18 amino acids. With V trimmed by 7 bases and J by 7 bases, 18 bases remained unmatched. CDR3 loop: CASEPGLAGPTGGNEQFF. For the CDR3, the DNA is TGTGCCAGCGAACCGGGACTAGCGGGCCCAACTGGTGGAAATGAGCAGTTCTTC.

The chain combines TRBV7-9 with TRBJ1-1; 8 bases map to TRBD1. CDR1 is SEHNR, CDR2 FQNEAQ, per germline (reference sequence). Unmatched junction bases numbered 7, after V lost 2 bases and J lost 2 bases. The CDR3 totals 16 residues. In DNA form, the CDR3 reads TGTGCCAGCAGCTTACCCCGGACAGGGATTAACACTGAAGCTTTCTTT. Amino acids: CASSLPRTGINTEAFF.

This clone turned up a few times. The chain employs TRBV6-6 and TRBJ1-5, with D unresolved. CDR3 length: 14 amino acids. With 0 bases removed from V and 2 bases from J, the gap between germline ends came to 5 bases. Germline V gives CDR1 MNHNY, CDR2 SVGAGI (reference sequence). The CDR3 bases are TGTGCCAGCAGTTACTCGTCGGGCAATCAGCCCCAGCATTTT. Protein: CASSYSSGNQPQHF.

The rearrangement joins TRBV6-5 to TRBJ1-5; 7 bases align to TRBD1. The CDR3 sequence is 15 residues long. The J segment lost 1 base and the V segment lost 5 bases, leaving 5 bases of the junction unmatched. Germline V gene lookup returns CDR1 MNHEY and CDR2 SVGAGI. This chain's CDR3 is CASSVHRGSNQPQHF. The CDR3 DNA reads TGTGCCAGCAGTGTACACAGGGGCAGCAATCAGCCCCAGCATTTT.

This chain uses TRBV27 with TRBJ1-2; the match to TRBD1 covers 8 bases. The CDR3 is made up of 14 amino acids. V shed 3 bases, J shed 7 bases, and the junction held 7 bases outside the gene matches. The V gene's germline CDR1 is MNHEY and CDR2 SMNVEV (reference sequence). CDR3 residues: CASSFSGTGSGYTF. In DNA, the CDR3 is TGTGCCAGCAGTTTCTCCGGGACAGGCTCTGGCTACACCTTC.

About this clone itself: Other DNA sequences from this sample encode an identical CDR3 as well. V and J are TRBV19 and TRBJ2-7; TRBD1 matches at 11 bases. CDR1 is LNHDA and CDR2 is SQIVND in the germline V gene (reference sequence). This CDR3 region has 14 residues. The V segment lost 8 bases and the J segment 3 bases; nucleotides outside the gene matches: 6. CDR3 in amino acids: CASSAGTGGYEQYF. Written as DNA, the CDR3 is TGTGCCAGTTCCGCCGGGACAGGGGGCTACGAGCAGTACTTC.

This chain links TRBV7-9 with TRBJ1-1; D is ambiguous. V was cut by 10 bases and J by 5 bases, with 14 bases left in between. This CDR3 is 12 amino acids long. From germline, CDR1 is SEHNR and CDR2 FQNEAQ (reference sequence). The CDR3 DNA reads TGTGCCACCTCGGGTGCGAGTACTGAAGCTTTCTTT. It specifies CATSGASTEAFF.

This rearrangement joins TRBV5-1 to TRBJ1-1, with a weak D call TRBD1 (6 bases). Trimming stripped 0 bases from V and 6 bases from J, with 12 bases between. The V gene's germline CDR1 is SGHRS and CDR2 YFSETQ. This CDR3 is 14 amino acids long. CDR3 loop: CASSLDTGSPEAFF. The CDR3 nucleotides read TGCGCCAGCAGCTTGGATACAGGGTCACCTGAAGCTTTCTTT. The full variable domain, with the rest looked up from reference TRBV5-1 and TRBJ1-1, is KAGVTQTPRYLIKTRGQQVTLSCSPISGHRSVSWYQQTPGQGLQFLFEYFSETQRNKGNFPGRFSGRQFSNSRSEMNVSTLELGDSALYLCASSLDTGSPEAFFGQGTRLTVV.

The gene calls are TRBV2 and TRBJ2-7; 7 nucleotides agree with TRBD2. V was pared by 7 bases and J by 2 bases, with 11 bases of the junction left unmatched. The CDR3 is 15 amino acids. Germline CDR1 is SNHLY and CDR2 is FYNNEI. The CDR3 protein is CASTLLGSGAYEQYF. CDR3 in DNA: TGTGCCAGCACCCTCCTGGGCAGCGGGGCCTACGAGCAGTACTTC.

The V and J genes are TRBV4-1 and TRBJ1-2; 7 bases are a match to TRBD1. The CDR3 is made up of 15 amino acids. Germline CDR1 and CDR2: MGHRA and YSYEKL. Losses at the gene ends were 2 bases for V and 5 bases for J; bases not matched to a gene: 8. Here the CDR3 reads CASSQLGQVTYGYTF. The CDR3 nucleotides read TGCGCCAGCAGCCAACTTGGACAGGTCACTTATGGCTACACCTTC.

Here the CDR3 DNA reads TGCAGCGTTGAAAAAGGACAGGGGGGAAGGGATGGCTACACCTTC. Protein sequence: CSVEKGQGGRDGYTF. This sequence joins TRBV29-1 and TRBJ1-2; 10 bases fit TRBD1. J gave up 6 bases and V 2 bases, and 9 bases lay outside the gene matches. CDR3 length: 15 residues. The germline V gene encodes CDR1 SQVTM and CDR2 ANQGSEA. Complete variable domain (other parts from reference TRBV29-1 and TRBJ1-2): SAVISQKPSRDICQRGTSLTIQCQVDSQVTMMFWYRQQPGQSLTLIATANQGSEATYESGFVIDKFPISRPNLTFSTLTVSNMSPEDSSIYLCSVEKGQGGRDGYTFGSGTRLTVV.

The CDR3 region is CASSLEPGQLSYEQYF. The CDR3 region has the DNA TGTGCCAGCAGTTTGGAGCCGGGACAGCTCTCCTACGAGCAGTACTTC. The rearrangement uses TRBV27 and TRBJ2-7; 7 bases fit TRBD1. CDR3 length equals 16 residues. The trim removed 3 bases at V and 0 bases at J, leaving 8 bases unmatched. Germline loops: CDR1 MNHEY, CDR2 SMNVEV (reference sequence).

J is TRBJ1-2 and V is TRBV19; D unresolved. Trimming removed 3 bases from V and 5 bases from J, with 16 bases in between. This CDR3 is 15 amino acids long. Germline V CDR1 and CDR2: LNHDA, SQIVND (reference sequence). The CDR3 is CASSIGGSSNYGYTF. As DNA, the CDR3 is TGTGCCAGTAGTATCGGCGGCTCCTCCAATTATGGCTACACCTTC.

The rearrangement joins TRBV6-5 to TRBJ1-1; D is unresolved. CDR1 is MNHEY and CDR2 is SVGAGI in the germline V gene. With 0 bases removed from V and 6 bases from J, the gap between germline ends came to 8 bases. This CDR3 is 13 amino acids long. CDR3 coding DNA: TGTGCCAGCAGTTACTCGACGGGTTCTGAAGCTTTCTTT. It is translated as CASSYSTGSEAFF.

The V and J genes are TRBV9 and TRBJ2-1; possible D gene TRBD2, 7 bases. The length of the CDR3 is 13 residues. Germline CDR1 SGDLS, CDR2 YYNGEE. V was pared by 3 bases and J by 9 bases, with 13 bases between. In nucleotides, the CDR3 is TGTGCCAGCAGCGCCCGTAGGGGGGGTGAGCAGTTCTTC. Translating gives CASSARRGGEQFF.

The J gene is TRBJ2-7, the V gene TRBV4-2, with D unclear. Trimming left V 0 bases short and J 2 bases short, with 5 bases between. The CDR3 is 13 amino acids. CDR1 and CDR2 from the germline V gene are LGHNA and YNFKEQ. As DNA, the CDR3 is TGTGCCAGCAGCCAAGATATTGCCTACGAGCAGTACTTC. It codes for CASSQDIAYEQYF.

The V and J genes are TRBV19 and TRBJ1-5, with a weak D call TRBD1 (5 bases). This CDR3 has 16 residues. The germline gives CDR1 LNHDA, CDR2 SQIVND (reference sequence). V gave up 0 bases and J gave up 1 base, with 10 bases separating them. Here the CDR3 DNA reads TGTGCCAGTAGTATAGAAGAGACAGCAAGCAATCAGCCCCAGCATTTT. Its translation: CASSIEETASNQPQHF.